The 15 T cell receptor beta chains below all came from one sample that was sequenced in a study of OX40 agonist ivuxolimab in advanced cancers. Library generation was performed with the immunoSEQ multiplex PCR assay. TCRdb re-hosts the immuneACCESS table, in-frame sequences only. Its copies lack some clones; in the studies checked, an unresolved V gene accounts for under half of them, and the cause for the rest is not known. The sample has 65,000 to 70,000 clones on record, more than 60% of them singletons. Over 1.5% of the sample is in the top ten clones. Sequencing used CD4+ or CD8+ T cells sorted from blood, obtained in a trial of the OX40 agonist ivuxolimab. Source of these receptors: an adult with an advanced solid tumor such as melanoma, head and neck, liver or kidney cancer.

The chain carries TRBV18 and TRBJ2-1, with 7 bases identical to TRBD1. The CDR3 extends over 16 amino acids. The germline CDR1 and CDR2 sequences are KGHSH and LQKENI. The V and J ends lost 3 bases and 1 base, in that order; junction bases with no gene match: 6. The CDR3 spells CASSPPGGESYNEQFF. In DNA, the CDR3 is TGTGCCAGCTCACCTCCAGGGGGTGAGTCCTACAATGAGCAGTTCTTC.

The count of this clone is one. The rearrangement joins TRBV5-6 to TRBJ2-7, with 14 bases lining up with TRBD2. From germline, CDR1 is SGHDT and CDR2 YYEEEE. There are 18 residues in the CDR3. The ends lost 1 base at V and 4 bases at J; junction bases unmatched: 10. CDR3 DNA sequence: TGTGCCAGCAGCTTGATAGTGGGACTAGCGGGAGAGGAGTACGAGCAGTACTTC. Its translation is CASSLIVGLAGEEYEQYF.

The chain uses TRBV5-1 and TRBJ2-6, with a possible D match to TRBD2 (6 bases). CDR1 SGHRS and CDR2 YFSETQ come from the germline V gene. V gave up 5 bases and J gave up 4 bases, with 19 bases separating them. This CDR3 has 17 amino acids. As DNA, the CDR3 is TGCGCCAGCAGTCTGACGACCGGGACTGCAGGGGCCAACGTCCTGACTTTC. Translated: CASSLTTGTAGANVLTF. The full variable domain, completed using reference TRBV5-1 and TRBJ2-6, is KAGVTQTPRYLIKTRGQQVTLSCSPISGHRSVSWYQQTPGQGLQFLFEYFSETQRNKGNFPGRFSGRQFSNSRSEMNVSTLELGDSALYLCASSLTTGTAGANVLTFGAGSRLTVL.

This rearrangement joins TRBV7-9 to TRBJ2-1; D assignment may be TRBD1 or TRBD2 (5 bases each). V lost 1 base and J 10 bases, leaving 17 bases between the germline ends. This CDR3 is 15 amino acids long. Germline loops: CDR1 SEHNR, CDR2 FQNEAQ (reference sequence). CDR3 bases: TGTGCCAGCAGCTTAGGGGACGGGGAATGGGAGGAGCAGTTCTTC. Protein product: CASSLGDGEWEEQFF.

A few counts support this clone. The chain recombines TRBV6-5 with TRBJ1-2; 7 bases fit TRBD1. Losses at the gene ends were 2 bases for V and 5 bases for J; bases not matched to a gene: 8. The CDR3 extends over 15 amino acids. From germline, CDR1 is MNHEY and CDR2 SVGAGI. The CDR3 DNA sequence: TGTGCCAGCAGTTACAGGACAGGCCAGAGGTATGGCTACACCTTC. Residues: CASSYRTGQRYGYTF.

A few counts support this clone. The rearrangement links TRBV5-4 to TRBJ2-1; D not certain. Per the germline V gene, CDR1 is SGHNT and CDR2 is YYREEE (reference sequence). This CDR3 is built from 14 residues. Trimming stripped 4 bases from V and 1 base from J, with 9 bases between. Here the CDR3 reads CASSLLRSYNEQFF. The CDR3 DNA reads as TGTGCCAGCAGCCTTCTACGATCCTACAATGAGCAGTTCTTC.

This chain joins TRBV4-1 and TRBJ2-5, with D possibly being TRBD1 (6 bases). The V gene lost 4 bases and the J gene lost 1 base, with 7 bases spanning the gap. CDR3 length equals 13 residues. Germline assignment: CDR1 MGHRA and CDR2 YSYEKL. The CDR3 region is CASSPTGQETQYF. In DNA, the CDR3 is TGCGCCAGCAGCCCGACAGGCCAAGAGACCCAGTACTTC.

The rearrangement links TRBV10-1 to TRBJ2-1; 7 bases agree with TRBD2. The germline gives CDR1 WNHNN, CDR2 SYGVQD (reference sequence). J gave up 7 bases and V 4 bases, and 7 bases lay outside the gene matches. CDR3 length: 14 amino acids. DNA of the CDR3: TGCGCCAGCAGTGCAAGCGGGGTAGGGAATGAGCAGTTCTTC. This gives the protein CASSASGVGNEQFF.

V is TRBV7-8 and J is TRBJ1-4, with 7 bases that match TRBD1. The CDR3 consists of 17 residues. The V segment lost 3 bases and the J segment 0 bases; nucleotides outside the gene matches: 7. Germline V gene data show CDR1 as SGHVS and CDR2 as FQNEAQ. CDR3 nucleotides: TGTGCCAGCAGCTTCCGGGACAGCTACGCAACTAATGAAAAACTGTTTTTT. Its protein is CASSFRDSYATNEKLFF.

This chain links TRBV6-5 with TRBJ1-6; D call uncertain. This CDR3 is 13 amino acids long. The V gene's germline CDR1 is MNHEY and CDR2 SVGAGI. Trimming cost V 2 bases and J 7 bases, with 6 bases left between them. CDR3 loop: CASSYQLNSPLHF. The CDR3 bases are TGTGCCAGCAGTTACCAGTTAAATTCACCCCTCCACTTT.

The chain joins TRBV12-5 to TRBJ2-7, with a possible D match to TRBD2 (6 bases). Trimming pared 6 bases from V and 4 bases from J, leaving 25 bases between. Germline V gene lookup returns CDR1 LGHNT and CDR2 FRNRAP. The CDR3 spans 17 residues. CDR3 in DNA: TGTGCTAGTGGCGTGAAGCCCGGCGGGAACTACTTATACGAGCAGTACTTC. This encodes CASGVKPGGNYLYEQYF.

In its sample, this clone was seen a few times. The chain uses TRBV27 and TRBJ2-1, with 11 bases that match TRBD1. This CDR3 has 13 residues. The germline V gene has CDR1 MNHEY and CDR2 SMNVEV (reference sequence). Trimming took 6 bases from V and 10 from J; bases not matched to a gene: 5. The CDR3 nucleotides are TGTGCCAGCAGCGGAGGGACAGGGGGAGAGCAGTTCTTC. This encodes CASSGGTGGEQFF.

The chain recombines TRBV7-3 with TRBJ1-6; a weak D match, TRBD1 (5 bases). The CDR3 runs to 15 residues. Germline V gene lookup returns CDR1 SGHTA and CDR2 FQGTGA. V dropped 0 bases and J dropped 5 bases, with 8 bases sitting between them. In DNA form, the CDR3 reads TGTGCCAGCAGCTTAACGGCAGGGAATAATTCACCCCTCCACTTT. Translated: CASSLTAGNNSPLHF. The entire variable domain, with the rest obtained from reference TRBV7-3 and TRBJ1-6, is as follows: GAGVSQTPSNKVTEKGKYVELRCDPISGHTALYWYRQSLGQGPEFLIYFQGTGAADDSGLPNDRFFAVRPEGSVSTLKIQRTERGDSAVYLCASSLTAGNNSPLHFGNGTRLTVT.

This clone was counted only a few times. The V gene is TRBV4-1, the J gene TRBJ2-7, with 8 bases that match TRBD2. The CDR3 covers 15 residues. The germline CDR1 and CDR2 sequences are MGHRA and YSYEKL. J lost 4 bases, V lost 1 base, and 6 bases had no gene match. In DNA, the CDR3 is TGCGCCAGCAGCCAAGTCGCGACTAGCGTTTACGAGCAGTACTTC. This encodes CASSQVATSVYEQYF.

V usage is TRBV5-1 and J usage is TRBJ2-2, with 7 bases identical to TRBD2. The germline V gene has CDR1 SGHRS and CDR2 YFSETQ. The CDR3 length is 19 residues. V was pared by 4 bases and J by 4 bases, with 19 bases of the junction left unmatched. CDR3 in DNA: TGCGCCAGCAGCCCCACACACCGGGGACTAACAACCTTCACCGGGGAGCTGTTTTTT. This translates into CASSPTHRGLTTFTGELFF.